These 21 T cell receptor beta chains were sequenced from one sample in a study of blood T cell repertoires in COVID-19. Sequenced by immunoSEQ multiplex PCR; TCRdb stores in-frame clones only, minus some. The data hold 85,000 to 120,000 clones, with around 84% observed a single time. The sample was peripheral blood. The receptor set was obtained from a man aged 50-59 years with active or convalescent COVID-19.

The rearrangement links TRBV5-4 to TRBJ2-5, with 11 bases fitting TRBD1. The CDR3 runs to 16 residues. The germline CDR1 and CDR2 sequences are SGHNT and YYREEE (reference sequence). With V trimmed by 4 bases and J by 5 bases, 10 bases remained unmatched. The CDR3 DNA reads TGTGCCAGCAGCCCCTCCGGGACAGGGGGAAGGGAGACCCAGTACTTC. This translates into CASSPSGTGGRETQYF.

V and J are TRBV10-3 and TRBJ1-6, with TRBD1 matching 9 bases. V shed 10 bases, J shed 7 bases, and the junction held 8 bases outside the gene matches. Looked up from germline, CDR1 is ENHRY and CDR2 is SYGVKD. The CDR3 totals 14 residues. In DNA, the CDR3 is TGTGCCACTAGGACAGGGGTAGTGAATTCACCCCTCCACTTT. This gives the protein CATRTGVVNSPLHF.

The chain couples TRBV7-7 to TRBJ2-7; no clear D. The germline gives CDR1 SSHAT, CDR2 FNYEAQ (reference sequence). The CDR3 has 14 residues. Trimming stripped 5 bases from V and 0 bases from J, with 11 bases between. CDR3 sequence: CASSPRLDSYEQYF. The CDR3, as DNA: TGTGCCAGCAGCCCCAGACTGGACTCCTACGAGCAGTACTTC.

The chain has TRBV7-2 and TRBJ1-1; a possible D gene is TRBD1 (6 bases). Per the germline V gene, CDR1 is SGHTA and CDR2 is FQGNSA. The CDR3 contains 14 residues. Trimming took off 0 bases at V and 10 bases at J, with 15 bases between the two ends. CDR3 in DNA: TGTGCCAGCAGCTTAGCGGACAGTTTTGGGGGAGCTTTCTTT. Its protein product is CASSLADSFGGAFF.

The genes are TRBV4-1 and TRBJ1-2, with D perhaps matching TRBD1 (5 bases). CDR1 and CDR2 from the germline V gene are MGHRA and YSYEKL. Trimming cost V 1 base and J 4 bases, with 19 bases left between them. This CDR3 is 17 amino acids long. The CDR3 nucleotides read TGCGCCAGCAGCCAAGTCGGTCGGACCCGGGGGATCTATGGCTACACCTTC. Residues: CASSQVGRTRGIYGYTF.

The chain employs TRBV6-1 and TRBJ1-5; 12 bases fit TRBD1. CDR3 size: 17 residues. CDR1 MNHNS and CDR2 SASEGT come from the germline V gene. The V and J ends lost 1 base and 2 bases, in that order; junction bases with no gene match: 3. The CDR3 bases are TGTGCCAGCAGTGAAGTCGGGACAGGGGGCGGCAATCAGCCCCAGCATTTT. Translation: CASSEVGTGGGNQPQHF.

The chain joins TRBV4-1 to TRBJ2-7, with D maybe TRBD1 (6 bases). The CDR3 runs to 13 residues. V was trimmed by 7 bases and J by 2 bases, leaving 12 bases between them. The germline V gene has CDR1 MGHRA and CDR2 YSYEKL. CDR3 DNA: TGCGCCAGCACAGGGGACAAGACCTACGAGCAGTACTTC. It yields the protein CASTGDKTYEQYF.

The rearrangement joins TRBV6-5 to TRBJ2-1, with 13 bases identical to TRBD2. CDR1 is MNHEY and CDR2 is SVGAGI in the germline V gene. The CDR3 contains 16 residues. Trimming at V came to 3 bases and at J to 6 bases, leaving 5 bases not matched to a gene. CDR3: CASSYTSGGASNEQFF. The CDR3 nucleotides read TGTGCCAGCAGTTATACTAGCGGGGGGGCCTCCAATGAGCAGTTCTTC.

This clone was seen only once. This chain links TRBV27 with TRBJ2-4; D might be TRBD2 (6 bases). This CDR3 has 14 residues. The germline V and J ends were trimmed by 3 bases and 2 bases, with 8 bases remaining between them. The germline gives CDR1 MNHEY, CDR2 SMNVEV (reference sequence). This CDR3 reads CASSLGGTKNIQYF. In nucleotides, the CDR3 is TGTGCCAGCAGTTTGGGGGGAACCAAAAACATTCAGTACTTC.

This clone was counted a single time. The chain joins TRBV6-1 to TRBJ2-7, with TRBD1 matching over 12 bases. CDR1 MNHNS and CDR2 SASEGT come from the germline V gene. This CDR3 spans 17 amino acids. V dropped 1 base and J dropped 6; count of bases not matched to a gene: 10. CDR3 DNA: TGTGCCAGCAGTGAAGTAGAACCGGGACAGGGGGCGTTCGAGCAGTACTTC. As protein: CASSEVEPGQGAFEQYF.

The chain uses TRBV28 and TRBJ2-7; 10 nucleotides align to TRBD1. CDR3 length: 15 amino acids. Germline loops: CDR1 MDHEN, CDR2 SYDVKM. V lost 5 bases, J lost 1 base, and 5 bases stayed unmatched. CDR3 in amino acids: CASSPGTGVSYEQYV. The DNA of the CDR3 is TGTGCCAGCAGTCCCGGGACAGGGGTTTCCTACGAGCAGTACGTC.

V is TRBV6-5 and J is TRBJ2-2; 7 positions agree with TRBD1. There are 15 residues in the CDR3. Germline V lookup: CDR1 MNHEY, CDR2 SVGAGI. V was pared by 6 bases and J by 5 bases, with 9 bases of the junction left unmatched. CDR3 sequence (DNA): TGTGCCAGCAGCCTGAGGGGGCGTGATACCGGGGAGCTGTTTTTT. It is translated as CASSLRGRDTGELFF.

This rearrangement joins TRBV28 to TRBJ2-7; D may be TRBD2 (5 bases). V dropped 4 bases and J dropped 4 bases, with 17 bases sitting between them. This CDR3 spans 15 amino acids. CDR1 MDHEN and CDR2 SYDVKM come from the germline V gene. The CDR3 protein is CASSSPVGVVYEQYF. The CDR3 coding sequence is TGTGCCAGCAGTTCCCCCGTCGGGGTCGTTTACGAGCAGTACTTC.

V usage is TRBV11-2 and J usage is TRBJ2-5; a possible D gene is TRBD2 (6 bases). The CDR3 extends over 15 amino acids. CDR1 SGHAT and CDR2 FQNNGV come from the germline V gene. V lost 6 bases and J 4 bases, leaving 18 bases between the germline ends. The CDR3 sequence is CASSFGGTLTETQYF. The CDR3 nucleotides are TGTGCCAGCAGTTTTGGCGGGACTCTCACAGAGACCCAGTACTTC. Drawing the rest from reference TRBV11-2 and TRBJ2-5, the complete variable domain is EAGVAQSPRYKIIEKRQSVAFWCNPISGHATLYWYQQILGQGPKLLIQFQNNGVVDDSQLPKDRFSAERLKGVDSTLKIQPAKLEDSAVYLCASSFGGTLTETQYFGPGTRLLVL.

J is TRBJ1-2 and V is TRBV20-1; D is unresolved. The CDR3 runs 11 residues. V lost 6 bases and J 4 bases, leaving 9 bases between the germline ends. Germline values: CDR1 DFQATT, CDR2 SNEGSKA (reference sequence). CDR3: CSASNGYGYTF. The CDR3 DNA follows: TGCAGTGCCAGTAACGGCTATGGCTACACCTTC.

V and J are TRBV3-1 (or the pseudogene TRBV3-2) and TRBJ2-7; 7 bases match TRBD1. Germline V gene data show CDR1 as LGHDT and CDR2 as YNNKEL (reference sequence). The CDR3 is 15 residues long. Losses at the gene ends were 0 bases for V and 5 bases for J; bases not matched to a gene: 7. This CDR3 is CASSQEGTGAHEQYF. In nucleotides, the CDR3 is TGTGCCAGCAGCCAAGAGGGAACAGGGGCCCACGAGCAGTACTTC.

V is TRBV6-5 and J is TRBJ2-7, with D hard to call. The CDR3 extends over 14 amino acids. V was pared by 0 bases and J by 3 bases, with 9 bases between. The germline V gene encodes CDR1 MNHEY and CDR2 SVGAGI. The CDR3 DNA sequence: TGTGCCAGCAGTTACTCGGGCCAGAGCTACGAGCAGTACTTC. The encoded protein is CASSYSGQSYEQYF.

DNA of the CDR3: TGTGCCAGCAGCACTTTAGCGGGGGGATCAGATACGCAGTATTTT. Protein product: CASSTLAGGSDTQYF. This chain joins TRBV7-9 and TRBJ2-3; 10 bases match TRBD2. The CDR3 has 15 amino acids. After removal of 5 bases from V and 4 bases from J, the junction contained 6 bases not matched to a gene. Germline V CDR1 and CDR2: SEHNR, FQNEAQ (reference sequence).

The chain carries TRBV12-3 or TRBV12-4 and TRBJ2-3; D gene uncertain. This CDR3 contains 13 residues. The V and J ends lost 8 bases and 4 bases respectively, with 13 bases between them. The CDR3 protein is CASGPLRADTQYF. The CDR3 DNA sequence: TGTGCCAGCGGCCCCCTTCGGGCAGATACGCAGTATTTT.

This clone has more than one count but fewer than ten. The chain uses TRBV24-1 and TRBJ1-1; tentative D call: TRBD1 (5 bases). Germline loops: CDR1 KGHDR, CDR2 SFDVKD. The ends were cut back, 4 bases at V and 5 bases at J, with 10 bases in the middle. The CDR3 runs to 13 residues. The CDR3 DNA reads TGTGCCACCAGTGACCCAGGGTTGACTGAAGCTTTCTTT. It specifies CATSDPGLTEAFF.

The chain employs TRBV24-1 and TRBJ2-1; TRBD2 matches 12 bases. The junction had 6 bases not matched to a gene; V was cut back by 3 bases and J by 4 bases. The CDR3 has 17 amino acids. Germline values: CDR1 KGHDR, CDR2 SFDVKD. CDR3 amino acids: CATSDQLAGGSYNEQFF. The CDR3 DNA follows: TGTGCCACCAGTGATCAACTAGCGGGGGGATCGTACAATGAGCAGTTCTTC.